This is a list of T cell receptor beta chains from one sample in a study of blood T cell repertoires in COVID-19. The table came from immunoSEQ multiplex PCR; TCRdb's copy has only in-frame clones and leaves some out. This table has 45,000 to 50,000 clones, roughly 90% appearing once. Sequences were obtained from peripheral blood. The receptors originated from a human donor in a cohort sampled during active COVID-19. Both conserved end residues are part of each CDR3. D genes are given only for firm matches. Rows may omit the clone size; those that give it use once, few, many or a size class.

CDR3aa: CASSARTRSHEQFF
CDR3nt: TGTGCCAGCAGCGCAAGGACTAGGAGCCATGAGCAGTTCTTC
d_gene: TRBD2
j_gene: TRBJ2-1
v_gene: TRBV13
abundance: NA

CDR3aa: CASSHVTGANEKLFF
CDR3nt: TGCGCCAGCAGCCATGTCACAGGGGCCAATGAAAAACTGTTTTTT
d_gene: TRBD1
j_gene: TRBJ1-4
v_gene: TRBV4-1
abundance: NA

CDR3aa: CASSQELEGAYNEQFF
CDR3nt: TGCGCCAGCAGCCAAGAGTTGGAGGGGGCTTACAATGAGCAGTTCTTC
d_gene: NA
j_gene: TRBJ2-1
v_gene: TRBV4-3
abundance: few

CDR3aa: CASSFRESNYGYTF
CDR3nt: TGTGCCAGCAGCTTCCGGGAGAGCAACTATGGCTACACCTTC
d_gene: NA
j_gene: TRBJ1-2
v_gene: TRBV7-9
abundance: NA

CDR3aa: CASRQDTSGTEAFF
CDR3nt: TGTGCCAGCAGGCAGGACACCTCGGGCACTGAAGCTTTCTTT
d_gene: NA
j_gene: TRBJ1-1
v_gene: TRBV7-8
abundance: NA

CDR3aa: CASSGSGGPYEQYF
CDR3nt: TGTGCCAGCAGTGGTAGCGGGGGGCCCTACGAGCAGTACTTC
d_gene: TRBD2
j_gene: TRBJ2-7
v_gene: TRBV2
abundance: NA

CDR3aa: CAWSTQGVGGNTIYF
CDR3nt: TGTGCCTGGAGTACACAAGGGGTAGGGGGAAACACCATATATTTT
d_gene: NA
j_gene: TRBJ1-3
v_gene: TRBV30
abundance: NA

CDR3aa: CASSLTQEVRQETQYF
CDR3nt: TGTGCCAGCAGCCTCACTCAGGAGGTCCGCCAAGAGACCCAGTACTTC
d_gene: NA
j_gene: TRBJ2-5
v_gene: TRBV9
abundance: once

CDR3aa: CASSPLGTSASNEQFF
CDR3nt: TGTGCCAGCAGCCCCCTGGGGACTAGCGCCAGCAATGAGCAGTTCTTC
d_gene: TRBD2
j_gene: TRBJ2-1
v_gene: TRBV7-3
abundance: NA

CDR3aa: CASSTGLLSGF
CDR3nt: TGTGCCAGCAGCACGGGTCTCCTAAGCGGCTTC
d_gene: NA
j_gene: TRBJ2-7
v_gene: TRBV5-5
abundance: few

CDR3aa: CASSTRQGPDTQYF
CDR3nt: TGTGCCAGCAGTACCCGACAGGGGCCAGATACGCAGTATTTT
d_gene: TRBD1
j_gene: TRBJ2-3
v_gene: TRBV6-6
abundance: NA

CDR3aa: CASSQDRGLTGELFF
CDR3nt: TGTGCCAGCAGCCAAGATAGGGGGCTCACCGGGGAGCTGTTTTTT
d_gene: TRBD1
j_gene: TRBJ2-2
v_gene: TRBV4-2
abundance: medium-sized

CDR3aa: CASSLGGDPYNEQFF
CDR3nt: TGTGCCAGCAGCCTCGGGGGAGACCCCTACAATGAGCAGTTCTTC
d_gene: NA
j_gene: TRBJ2-1
v_gene: TRBV7-3
abundance: NA

CDR3aa: CASSLTGGWEQFF
CDR3nt: TGTGCCAGCAGCTTGACAGGGGGCTGGGAGCAGTTCTTC
d_gene: TRBD1
j_gene: TRBJ2-1
v_gene: TRBV5-6
abundance: NA

CDR3aa: CASSWDRDQQYF
CDR3nt: TGTGCCAGCAGCTGGGACAGGGACCAGCAGTACTTC
d_gene: TRBD1
j_gene: TRBJ2-7
v_gene: TRBV5-6
abundance: once

CDR3aa: CAIKGTGGDYGYTF
CDR3nt: TGTGCCATCAAGGGGACAGGGGGCGACTATGGCTACACCTTC
d_gene: TRBD1
j_gene: TRBJ1-2
v_gene: TRBV10-3
abundance: NA

CDR3aa: CASRTGTNTEAFF
CDR3nt: TGTGCCAGCCGAACAGGGACGAACACTGAAGCTTTCTTT
d_gene: NA
j_gene: TRBJ1-1
v_gene: TRBV6-5
abundance: once

CDR3aa: CASSLNISYAVPHEQYF
CDR3nt: TGTGCCAGCAGCTTAAACATTTCATACGCTGTTCCCCACGAGCAGTACTTC
d_gene: NA
j_gene: TRBJ2-7
v_gene: TRBV11-3
abundance: NA

CDR3aa: CASSNRQGVFLANQPQHF
CDR3nt: TGTGCCAGTAGTAACCGACAGGGAGTCTTTTTAGCAAATCAGCCCCAGCATTTT
d_gene: TRBD1
j_gene: TRBJ1-5
v_gene: TRBV19
abundance: NA

CDR3aa: CASGSGTAYGYTF
CDR3nt: TGTGCCAGCGGCTCCGGGACAGCCTATGGCTACACCTTC
d_gene: TRBD1
j_gene: TRBJ1-2
v_gene: TRBV27
abundance: NA

CDR3aa: CASSPRGGDTQYF
CDR3nt: TGTGCCAGCAGTCCGCGGGGGGGTGATACGCAGTATTTT
d_gene: TRBD2
j_gene: TRBJ2-3
v_gene: TRBV12-3/TRBV12-4
abundance: NA

CDR3aa: CASSVPGGIQETQYF
CDR3nt: TGTGCCAGCAGTGTTCCGGGGGGCATACAAGAGACCCAGTACTTC
d_gene: NA
j_gene: TRBJ2-5
v_gene: TRBV2
abundance: NA

CDR3aa: CATSGQLSGNTIYF
CDR3nt: TGTGCCACCAGCGGACAGTTGTCTGGAAACACCATATATTTT
d_gene: NA
j_gene: TRBJ1-3
v_gene: TRBV15
abundance: once

CDR3aa: CASSHRDSWANEQFF
CDR3nt: TGTGCCAGCAGCCACCGGGACAGTTGGGCCAATGAGCAGTTCTTC
d_gene: TRBD1
j_gene: TRBJ2-1
v_gene: TRBV5-4
abundance: NA

CDR3aa: CASSQALPPYEQYF
CDR3nt: TGTGCCAGCAGCCAAGCCCTTCCTCCCTACGAGCAGTACTTC
d_gene: NA
j_gene: TRBJ2-7
v_gene: TRBV3-1/TRBV3-2
abundance: NA

CDR3aa: CASSTGVDTGELFF
CDR3nt: TGTGCCAGTAGTACGGGGGTGGACACCGGGGAGCTGTTTTTT
d_gene: NA
j_gene: TRBJ2-2
v_gene: TRBV19
abundance: NA

CDR3aa: CASSTGSGNTIYF
CDR3nt: TGCGCCAGCAGCACAGGGTCTGGAAACACCATATATTTT
d_gene: NA
j_gene: TRBJ1-3
v_gene: TRBV5-1
abundance: NA

CDR3aa: CASSGRAGISSSYNSPLHF
CDR3nt: TGTGCCAGCAGTGGGAGGGCAGGGATTTCGAGCTCCTATAATTCACCCCTCCACTTT
d_gene: NA
j_gene: TRBJ1-6
v_gene: TRBV2
abundance: NA

CDR3aa: CAWRVRWASARQETQYF
CDR3nt: TGTGCCTGGAGGGTGAGGTGGGCTAGCGCACGACAAGAGACCCAGTACTTC
d_gene: NA
j_gene: TRBJ2-5
v_gene: TRBV30
abundance: NA

CDR3aa: CASSAHSTGGRETQYF
CDR3nt: TGTGCCAGCAGCGCACATAGCACAGGGGGTCGAGAGACCCAGTACTTC
d_gene: TRBD1
j_gene: TRBJ2-5
v_gene: TRBV9
abundance: NA

CDR3aa: CSVVGADYGYTF
CDR3nt: TGCAGCGTTGTAGGGGCCGACTATGGCTACACCTTC
d_gene: NA
j_gene: TRBJ1-2
v_gene: TRBV29-1
abundance: NA

CDR3aa: CASSPDTVYGYTF
CDR3nt: TGCGCCAGCAGCCCCGACACCGTCTATGGCTACACCTTC
d_gene: NA
j_gene: TRBJ1-2
v_gene: TRBV5-1
abundance: once

CDR3aa: CASSFRYEQYF
CDR3nt: TGTGCCAGCAGCTTCCGCTACGAGCAGTACTTC
d_gene: NA
j_gene: TRBJ2-7
v_gene: TRBV13
abundance: NA

CDR3aa: CASSRDRLSEAFF
CDR3nt: TGTGCCAGCAGCCGCGACAGATTATCTGAAGCTTTCTTT
d_gene: NA
j_gene: TRBJ1-1
v_gene: TRBV11-3
abundance: NA

CDR3aa: CATSGVVSSAFF
CDR3nt: TGTGCCACCAGTGGCGTAGTCTCCTCCGCTTTCTTT
d_gene: NA
j_gene: TRBJ1-1
v_gene: TRBV24-1
abundance: NA

CDR3aa: CASGDRESQEKLFF
CDR3nt: TGTGCCTCTGGGGACCGGGAGTCTCAGGAAAAACTGTTTTTT
d_gene: NA
j_gene: TRBJ1-4
v_gene: TRBV19
abundance: NA

CDR3aa: CASSFPGDYGYTF
CDR3nt: TGTGCCAGCAGCTTTCCCGGTGACTATGGCTACACCTTC
d_gene: NA
j_gene: TRBJ1-2
v_gene: TRBV7-9
abundance: NA

CDR3aa: CASSPRSGGSHNEQFF
CDR3nt: TGTGCCAGCAGCCCCCGCAGCGGGGGATCCCACAATGAGCAGTTCTTC
d_gene: TRBD2
j_gene: TRBJ2-1
v_gene: TRBV7-3
abundance: NA

CDR3aa: CASSDRPGQASSYEQYF
CDR3nt: TGTGCCAGCAGCGACAGACCGGGACAGGCGAGCTCCTACGAGCAGTACTTC
d_gene: TRBD1
j_gene: TRBJ2-7
v_gene: TRBV7-3
abundance: NA

CDR3aa: CASSSLAGGIGEQFF
CDR3nt: TGTGCCAGCAGCTCTCTAGCGGGGGGAATTGGTGAGCAGTTCTTC
d_gene: TRBD2
j_gene: TRBJ2-1
v_gene: TRBV7-6
abundance: NA

CDR3aa: CASSTSSGTSGAFGGTDTQYF
CDR3nt: TGTGCCAGCAGCACATCCTCCGGGACTAGCGGGGCCTTCGGGGGCACAGATACGCAGTATTTT
d_gene: TRBD2
j_gene: TRBJ2-3
v_gene: TRBV9
abundance: NA

CDR3aa: CAIGQGYNSPLHF
CDR3nt: TGTGCCATCGGACAGGGATATAATTCACCCCTCCACTTT
d_gene: TRBD1
j_gene: TRBJ1-6
v_gene: TRBV6-5
abundance: NA

CDR3aa: CASSHGGASGNTDTQYF
CDR3nt: TGTGCCAGCAGCCATGGGGGGGCTAGCGGAAACACAGATACGCAGTATTTT
d_gene: NA
j_gene: TRBJ2-3
v_gene: TRBV3-1/TRBV3-2
abundance: NA

CDR3aa: CASSLDRAAQPQHF
CDR3nt: TGTGCCAGCAGCCTAGACAGGGCAGCTCAGCCCCAGCATTTT
d_gene: TRBD1
j_gene: TRBJ1-5
v_gene: TRBV2
abundance: NA